This is a list of T cell receptor beta chains from one sample in a study of human T cells and chemical hapten exposure. In TCRdb, the RACE reads were re-called with MiXCR into one record per CDR3 protein. The sample holds 60,000 to 70,000 distinct CDR3 sequences, over 9.5% seen once. The sample here was whole blood, taken in connection with sensitization to the hapten diphenylcyclopropenone (DPC). All receptors come from a woman in her 50s with alopecia areata. Some clones in this sample may be carry-over from other donors' samples. CDR3s include the opening cysteine and the closing phenylalanine or tryptophan. The D gene is left open where the match is weak. Only some rows state a clone size, as once, few, many or a class for expanded clones.

TRBV28	TRBJ2-1	TRBD2	few	TGTGCCAGCAGTCCCCGGGGGGGTAATGAGCAGTTCTTC	CASSPRGGNEQFF
TRBV18	TRBJ2-2	NA	few	TGTGCCAGCTCAACCGACACCGGGGAGCTGTTTTTT	CASSTDTGELFF
TRBV12-3/TRBV12-4	TRBJ2-1	NA	many	TGTGCCACCGGGGTGGGAGGCTACAATGAGCAGTTCTTC	CATGVGGYNEQFF
TRBV19	TRBJ2-6	NA	NA	TGTGCCAGTAGTATTCGTGGGAAAAGCTCTGGGGCCAACGTCCTGACTTTC	CASSIRGKSSGANVLTF
TRBV29-1	TRBJ1-3	NA	once	TGCAGCGTCCGAAGCTCTGGAAACACCATATATTTT	CSVRSSGNTIYF
TRBV5-4	TRBJ2-7	NA	NA	TGTGCCAGCAGCTTAGGATCCGGGGGGCCCTCCTACAAGCAGTACTTC	CASSLGSGGPSYKQYF
TRBV7-3	TRBJ2-4	NA	NA	TGTGCCAGCAGCTTAACGCCGGGGACTTTTCAGTACTTC	CASSLTPGTFQYF
TRBV28	TRBJ2-7	TRBD1	few	TGTGCCAGCAGTTTCAGGGGGTCCTACGAGCAGTACTTC	CASSFRGSYEQYF
TRBV29-1	TRBJ1-1	NA	many	TGCAGCGTTGAGGGGGACACTGAAGCTTTCTTT	CSVEGDTEAFF
TRBV7-6	TRBJ2-1	NA	NA	TGTGCCAGCAGCCGGGGCTCCTACAATGAGCAGTTCTTC	CASSRGSYNEQFF
TRBV29-1	TRBJ2-5	NA	NA	TGCAGCGTTGAAAAGGGTTTAAGATCAGAGACCCAGTACTTC	CSVEKGLRSETQYF
TRBV6-2/TRBV6-3	TRBJ2-7	NA	many	TGTGCCAGCAGCTTAGGACATCGCGAGCAGTACTTC	CASSLGHREQYF
TRBV29-1	TRBJ2-1	TRBD2	many	TGCAGCGTCAGGACTAGCGGGAGTAGTACGGTCTTC	CSVRTSGSSTVF
TRBV19	TRBJ1-2	TRBD1	many	TGTGCCAGTAGTATAGAGGAGGGGGCGGTTGATGGCTACACCTTC	CASSIEEGAVDGYTF